The subject of this entry is one TCR beta chain. Its antigen is as yet unknown. Assay used: immunoSEQ multiplex PCR; TCRdb lists only in-frame clones, some missing. In the table there are tens of thousands of clones, approximately 79% of which are singletons. This sample was included in a study of vaccination effects on CD4 cells after COVID-19. Study results and caveats: Cross-reactivity with common cold coronaviruses was shown by only 1 of 255 vaccine-induced clones in healthy vaccinees.

The germline V gene has CDR1 SQVTM and CDR2 ANQGSEA. V was cut by 8 bases and J by 5 bases, with 11 bases left in between. The CDR3 sequence is 11 residues long. Culture proceeded for 9 to 11 days, and CD4+ T cells were then isolated. All study participants received two doses of BNT162b2 or mRNA-1273 vaccine. This clonotype was obtained from a human donor who received a COVID-19 vaccine. This chain links TRBV29-1 with TRBJ2-3; no clear D gene. The starting material was CD4+ T cells from PBMCs cultured without peptide, obtained after COVID-19 vaccination. CDR3 loop: CSQIGVDTQYF. The CDR3 DNA reads as TGCAGCCAAATAGGTGTAGATACGCAGTATTTT.